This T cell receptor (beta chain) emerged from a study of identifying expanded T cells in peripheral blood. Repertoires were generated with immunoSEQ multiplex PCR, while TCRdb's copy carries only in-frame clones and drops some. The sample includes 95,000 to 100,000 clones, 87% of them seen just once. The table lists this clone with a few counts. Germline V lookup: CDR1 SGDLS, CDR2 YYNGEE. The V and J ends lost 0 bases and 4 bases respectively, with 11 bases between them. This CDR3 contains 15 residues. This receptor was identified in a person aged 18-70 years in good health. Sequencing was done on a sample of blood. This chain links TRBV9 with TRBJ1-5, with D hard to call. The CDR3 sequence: CASSVDTGMNQPQHF. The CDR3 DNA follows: TGTGCCAGCAGCGTAGACACCGGGATGAATCAGCCCCAGCATTTT. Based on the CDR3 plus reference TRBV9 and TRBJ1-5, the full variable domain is DSGVTQTPKHLITATGQRVTLRCSPRSGDLSVYWYQQSLDQGLQFLIQYYNGEERAKGNILERFSAQQFPDLHSELNLSSLELGDSALYFCASSVDTGMNQPQHFGDGTRLSIL.